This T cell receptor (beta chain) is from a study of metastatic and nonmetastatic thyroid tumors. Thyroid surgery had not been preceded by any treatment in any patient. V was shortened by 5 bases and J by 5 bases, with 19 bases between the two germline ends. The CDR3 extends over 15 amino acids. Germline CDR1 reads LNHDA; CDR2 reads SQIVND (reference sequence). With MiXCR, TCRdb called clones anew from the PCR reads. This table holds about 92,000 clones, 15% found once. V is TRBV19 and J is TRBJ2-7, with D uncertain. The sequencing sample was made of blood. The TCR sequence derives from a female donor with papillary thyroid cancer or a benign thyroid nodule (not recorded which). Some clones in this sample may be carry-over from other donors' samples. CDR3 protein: CASSLSAIEVNEQYF. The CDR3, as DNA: TGTGCCAGTAGTTTGTCGGCCATAGAGGTAAACGAGCAGTACTTC.